This TCR beta chain was retrieved from a study of cytomegalovirus exposure and HLA in healthy donors. The study's findings and limits: Whilst most TCR sequences proved rare, a subset of public TCRs occurred across many donors.

Of note for this clone: The antigen is unknown.

Donors were ostensibly healthy at sampling, although undocumented immune exposures were probable. Use of 60 Vbeta and 13 Jbeta primers characterized the PCR. Measured with immunoSEQ multiplex PCR; TCRdb has only the in-frame clones, and not every one. Of approximately 140,000 clones listed, roughly 74% are singletons. CDR1 is SGHTA, CDR2 FQGNSA, per germline. CDR3 length equals 15 residues. The V gene lost 2 bases and the J gene lost 3 bases, with 11 bases spanning the gap. The receptor was derived from a woman aged 40-49 years in good health and CMV-seropositive. Sequenced: PBMCs. This chain connects TRBV7-2 to TRBJ2-1; D perhaps matches TRBD2 (5 bases). The CDR3 region is CASSLYGDGYNEQFF. The DNA for the CDR3 is TGTGCCAGCAGCTTATACGGGGATGGCTACAATGAGCAGTTCTTC.